The rows below give T cell receptor beta chains drawn from one sample of a study of T cell repertoires in cytomegalovirus infection. MiXCR, applied by TCRdb to the reads, yields one record per CDR3 protein. The sample records 75,000 to 100,000 distinct CDR3 sequences, more than 40% being singletons. Antigen specificity for these receptors is unknown. This specimen was CD8+ T cells from cultured PBMCs, taken from culture after CMV antigen stimulation. The receptors stem from a human donor in good health (CMV status not recorded). Some clones in this sample may be carry-over from other donors' samples. CDR3s include the opening cysteine and the closing phenylalanine or tryptophan. D genes are given only for firm matches. Clone size is shown for a subset of rows, as once, few, many or a class of expanded clone.

TRBV7-9	once	TRBD1	TRBJ1-2	TGTGCCAGCAGCTCTACAGGGGCTTCTAACTATGGCTACACCTTC	CASSSTGASNYGYTF
TRBV3-1	.	.	TRBJ1-2	TGTGCCAGCAGCCACACACCAGCTAACTATGGCTACACCTTC	CASSHTPANYGYTF
TRBV11-2	few	TRBD1	TRBJ1-4	TGTGCCAGCAGCTTATGGGACAGGGGGCCTGAAAAACTGTTTTTT	CASSLWDRGPEKLFF
TRBV7-2	.	.	TRBJ2-3	TGTGCCAGCAGCGGGCCCGGCGGGACGCACACAGATACGCAGTATTTT	CASSGPGGTHTDTQYF
TRBV7-2	many	TRBD2	TRBJ2-7	TGTGCCAGCAGCTTCGGGGGGACTAGCTCCTACGAGCAGTACTTC	CASSFGGTSSYEQYF
TRBV19	.	TRBD1	TRBJ1-5	TGTGCCAGTAGTATAGTGCAGGGGGCTTACAATCAGCCCCAGCATTTT	CASSIVQGAYNQPQHF
TRBV7-2	.	TRBD2	TRBJ2-5	TGTGCCAGCAAATTAACCGGGAGGGAAGAGACCCAGTACTTC	CASKLTGREETQYF
TRBV7-4	.	.	TRBJ2-7	TGTGCCAGCAGACGGGGGGACACCCCCTACGAGCAGTACTTC	CASRRGDTPYEQYF
TRBV7-6	.	.	TRBJ2-5	TGTGCCAGCAGCCGTATTGCAGGGTTGCGGGAGACCCAGTACTTC	CASSRIAGLRETQYF
TRBV14	.	.	TRBJ2-7	TGTGCCAGCAGCCAAGTCACACGAACCATAGGCGAGCAGTACTTC	CASSQVTRTIGEQYF
TRBV7-2	.	TRBD2	TRBJ2-1	TGTGCCAGCAGCCTTAATGGCGGGAGGGTGAATGAGCAGTTCTTC	CASSLNGGRVNEQFF
TRBV28	.	.	TRBJ2-1	TGTGCCAGCAGTTTATTCGGGAATGAGCAGTTCTTC	CASSLFGNEQFF
TRBV11-2	.	.	TRBJ2-7	TGTGCCAGCAGCTGGTGGGACAATGAGCAGTACTTC	CASSWWDNEQYF
TRBV3-1	.	.	TRBJ1-1	TGTGCCAGCAGCCCCTACATGAACACTGAAGCTTTCTTT	CASSPYMNTEAFF
TRBV6-6	.	TRBD2	TRBJ2-5	TGTGCCAGCAGCCCGGGACTACAAGAGACCCAGTACTTC	CASSPGLQETQYF
TRBV10-3	.	.	TRBJ2-7	TGTGCCATCAGCTCGCGCCTTAGCGAGCAGTACTTC	CAISSRLSEQYF
TRBV12-3/TRBV12-4	.	TRBD2	TRBJ2-3	TGTGCCAGCAGTTTAGAGCGGGGGGCTTTCTTGGGTAATACGCAGTATTTT	CASSLERGAFLGNTQYF
TRBV7-3	few	.	TRBJ2-3	TGTGCCAGCAGCTTAACTGGGATCGGTAGCCCGCACCGCACAGATACGCAGTATTTT	CASSLTGIGSPHRTDTQYF
TRBV28	.	.	TRBJ2-7	TGTGCCAGCAGTTTACGCGTGAGGAGGGCCTACGAGCAGTACTTC	CASSLRVRRAYEQYF
TRBV6-1	once	.	TRBJ1-1	TGTGCCATCGGTACGTTGGGGGGCCTCCGGGGTAGGAACACTGAAGCTTCCTTT	CAIGTLGGLRGRNTEASF
TRBV27	.	TRBD1	TRBJ1-1	TGTGCCAGCAAGAGGAGGGGGCAGGTGAACACTGAAGCTTTCTTT	CASKRRGQVNTEAFF
TRBV5-6	.	TRBD1	TRBJ2-1	TGTGCCAGCAGCTTTGGGACAGGGAGCTCCTACAATGAGCAGTTCTTC	CASSFGTGSSYNEQFF
TRBV7-2	.	TRBD1	TRBJ2-7	TGTGCCAGCAGCGCCCTGGGACAGGGCACCTACGAGCAGTACTTC	CASSALGQGTYEQYF
TRBV27	.	.	TRBJ1-5	TGTGCCAGCAGTTTGGATCGGGGCAGCAATCAGCCCCAGCATTTT	CASSLDRGSNQPQHF
TRBV19	.	TRBD2	TRBJ2-1	TGTGCCAGTAGTATAGCTAGCGGGACCTACAATGAGCAGTTCTTC	CASSIASGTYNEQFF
TRBV5-4	.	TRBD2	TRBJ2-1	TGTGCCAGCACCGTGGCGGGAGCCTATTCGAATGAGCAGTTCTTC	CASTVAGAYSNEQFF
TRBV4-1	.	.	TRBJ2-1	TGCGCCAGCAGACCCAGGCAGGGTGAGAGCAATGAGCAGTTCTTC	CASRPRQGESNEQFF
TRBV29-1	.	TRBD2	TRBJ2-1	TGCAGCGTTGGAGCGGGGACTTACAATGAGCAGTTCTTC	CSVGAGTYNEQFF